This T cell receptor beta chain was documented in a study of OX40 agonist ivuxolimab in advanced cancers. Overall study findings and caveats: Antigens targeted by the expanded peripheral T cells were not determined. On average, CD8+ T cells had more expanded clones than CD4+.

Sequencing used immunoSEQ multiplex PCR; TCRdb keeps in-frame clones, though not all of them. The sample lists around 46,000 clones; approximately 86% were seen once. Germline assignment: CDR1 MNHNS and CDR2 SASEGT. The V gene end was trimmed by 2 bases and the J gene end by 3 bases; junction bases not matched to a gene: 6. The CDR3 covers 15 residues. About this clone: Its antigen is unidentified.

The J gene is TRBJ2-7, the V gene TRBV6-1, with 8 nucleotides matching TRBD1. The TCR originated in an adult with an advanced solid tumor such as melanoma, head and neck, liver or kidney cancer. The material was CD4+ or CD8+ T cells sorted from blood, obtained in a trial of the OX40 agonist ivuxolimab. The CDR3 region is CASSEPTGQGYEQYF. The CDR3 DNA reads TGTGCCAGCAGTGAACCGACCGGACAGGGCTACGAGCAGTACTTC.